The source of this T cell receptor (beta chain) is a study of blood T cells in healthy people across ages. Whole-study results and caveats: Considered underestimates were the diversity estimates obtained from one million T cells.

Using a J-beta primer mix together with a sample-barcoded 5' primer, a second PCR was run for about 7 to 12 cycles. TCRdb redid the calling of the 5' RACE reads with MiXCR, one entry per CDR3 protein. The sample holds roughly 1 million distinct CDR3 sequences, about 25% seen once. This clonotype was observed a handful of times. No antigen is known for it. With 9 bases removed from V and 7 bases from J, the gap between germline ends came to 16 bases. This CDR3 is 12 amino acids long. Germline V gene lookup returns CDR1 MNHEY and CDR2 SVGAGI. The donors, aged roughly 6 to 95, were healthy Caucasians from Russia. These same data were also listed under a study on T cells of mothers and their children.

This sequence was found in a girl aged 2 to 9 in good health. Source material: blood. The rearrangement joins TRBV6-5 to TRBJ2-7, with D perhaps matching TRBD1 (5 bases). The chain's CDR3 is CASGAGSGEQYF. CDR3 nucleotides: TGTGCCAGTGGCGCAGGGTCGGGTGAGCAGTACTTC.